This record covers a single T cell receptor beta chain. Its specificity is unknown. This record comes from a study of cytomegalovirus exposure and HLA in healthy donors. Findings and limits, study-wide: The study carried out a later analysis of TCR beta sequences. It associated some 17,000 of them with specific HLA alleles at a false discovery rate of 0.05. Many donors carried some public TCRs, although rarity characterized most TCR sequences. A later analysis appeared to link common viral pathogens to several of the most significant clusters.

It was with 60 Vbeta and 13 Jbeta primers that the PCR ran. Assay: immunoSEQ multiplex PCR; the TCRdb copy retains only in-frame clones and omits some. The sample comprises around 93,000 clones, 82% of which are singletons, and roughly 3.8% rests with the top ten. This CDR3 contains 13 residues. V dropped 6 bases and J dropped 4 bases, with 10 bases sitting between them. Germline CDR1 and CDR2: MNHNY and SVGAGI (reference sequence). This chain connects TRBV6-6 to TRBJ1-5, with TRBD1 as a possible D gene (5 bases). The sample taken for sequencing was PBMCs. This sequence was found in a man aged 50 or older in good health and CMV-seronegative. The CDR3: CASSRGANQPQHF. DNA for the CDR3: TGTGCCAGCAGCCGCGGGGCGAATCAGCCCCAGCATTTT.